This entry concerns a single T cell receptor (beta chain). Assignment of participants to cohorts was predicated upon participant-reported clinical history. The CDR3 loop spans 16 amino acids. Germline values: CDR1 LGHDT, CDR2 YNNKEL (reference sequence). J lost 7 bases, V lost 1 base, and 4 bases had no gene match. The data were produced by immunoSEQ multiplex PCR, yet TCRdb's version contains in-frame clones alone and is incomplete. The sample carries around 300,000 clones, about 90% recorded once. This entry belongs to a study of blood T cell repertoires in COVID-19. Background on the study: Nucleic acid was either cDNA or gDNA, and it came from T cells, B-cell-depleted T cells, or PBMCs.

This sequence originates from a woman aged 25-40 years who had recovered from COVID-19. Source material: PBMCs or T cells enriched from blood (not recorded which). V usage is TRBV3-1 (or the pseudogene TRBV3-2) and J usage is TRBJ2-5; 15 bases fit TRBD2. This CDR3 is CASSQASGLAGGTQYF. CDR3 in DNA: TGTGCCAGCAGCCAAGCCTCGGGACTAGCGGGGGGGACCCAGTACTTC.